Following are 20 T cell receptor beta chains from one sample sequenced in a study of shared clonotypes between healthy human individuals. Naive CD8 cells lacked CD45RO, underwent positive selection for CCR7 and left out terminally differentiated effector memory CD45RA+ cells. Using immunoSEQ multiplex PCR, the repertoire was profiled, and TCRdb retains in-frame clones only, with some absent. This sample has millions of clones, with approximately 94% found just once. The sample consisted of naive CD8+ T cells from PBMCs. The receptors shown here come from a man between 18 and 29 years old in good health. Some clones in this sample may be carry-over from other donors' samples.

The chain is built from TRBV6-4 and TRBJ1-2, with D possibly TRBD1 on 6 matching bases. V dropped 6 bases and J dropped 8 bases, with 13 bases sitting between them. Germline V gene data show CDR1 as MRHNA and CDR2 as SNTAGT. CDR3 length equals 12 residues. CDR3 bases: TGTGCCAGCAGGGAGGAGGGGGGCGGCTACACCTTC. As protein: CASREEGGGYTF.

The V and J genes are TRBV6-5 and TRBJ2-3; D is possibly TRBD2 (6 bases). This CDR3 has 13 amino acids. V was pared by 3 bases and J by 6 bases, with 10 bases between. Germline V CDR1 and CDR2: MNHEY, SVGAGI. The CDR3 loop reads CASSYWGEDTQYF. Written as DNA, the CDR3 is TGTGCCAGCAGTTATTGGGGGGAGGATACGCAGTATTTT.

This clone was recorded once. The V gene is TRBV14, the J gene TRBJ2-5; D is perhaps TRBD1 or TRBD2 (6 bases each). This CDR3 is 15 amino acids long. Germline V gene sequence: CDR1 SGHDN, CDR2 FVKESK. The ends were cut back, 0 bases at V and 5 bases at J, with 13 bases in the middle. In DNA form, the CDR3 reads TGTGCCAGCAGCCAAGATACGGGGGCGTGGGAGACCCAGTACTTC. Translating it yields CASSQDTGAWETQYF.

CDR3 in amino acids: CAWRRDNQETQYF. CDR3 sequence (DNA): TGTGCCTGGAGGCGGGACAACCAAGAGACCCAGTACTTC. This chain links TRBV30 with TRBJ2-5; D is possibly TRBD1 or TRBD2 (6 bases each). The germline V gene encodes CDR1 GTSNPN and CDR2 SVGIG (reference sequence). CDR3 length: 13 residues. Trimming removed 3 bases from V and 0 bases from J, with 8 bases in between.

The gene calls are TRBV5-8 and TRBJ1-5; D is unclear. There are 16 residues in the CDR3. V shed 0 bases and J shed 0 bases, with 10 bases lying between them. Germline V gene data show CDR1 as SGHTS and CDR2 as YDEGEE. CDR3: CASSLAKQNSNQPQHF. As DNA, the CDR3 is TGTGCCAGCAGCTTGGCCAAACAGAATAGCAATCAGCCCCAGCATTTT.

This rearrangement joins TRBV5-1 to TRBJ1-2; tentatively, D is TRBD1 (5 bases). Trimming took off 4 bases at V and 7 bases at J, with 11 bases between the two ends. The CDR3 loop spans 12 amino acids. Germline-derived CDR1 and CDR2 are SGHRS and YFSETQ. The CDR3 coding sequence is TGCGCCAGCAGCGGGGGAGGGCCTGGCTACACCTTC. Its translation is CASSGGGPGYTF.

This chain links TRBV13 with TRBJ1-1; TRBD1 agrees at 9 bases. The CDR3 is made up of 17 amino acids. Germline lookup yields CDR1 PRHDT and CDR2 FYEKMQ (reference sequence). V lost 4 bases to trimming and J lost 0 bases; unmatched junction nucleotides: 9. CDR3 nucleotide sequence: TGTGCCAGCAGCTCGATACAGGGGGCAGGGGTGAACACTGAAGCTTTCTTT. Translated, it gives CASSSIQGAGVNTEAFF. The complete variable domain, with remaining parts taken from reference TRBV13 and TRBJ1-1, reads AAGVIQSPRHLIKEKRETATLKCYPIPRHDTVYWYQQGPGQDPQFLISFYEKMQSDKGSIPDRFSAQQFSDYHSELNMSSLELGDSALYFCASSSIQGAGVNTEAFFGQGTRLTVV.

The CDR3 sequence is CATSTQQGNEQFF. The CDR3, as DNA: TGTGCCACCAGCACCCAACAGGGTAATGAGCAGTTCTTC. The chain carries TRBV15 and TRBJ2-1, with D possibly being TRBD1 (6 bases). The CDR3 is 13 residues long. V was trimmed by 4 bases and J by 7 bases, leaving 11 bases between them. CDR1 and CDR2 (germline): LNHNV, YYDKDF (reference sequence).

The J gene is TRBJ1-1, the V gene TRBV27; D ambiguous. The germline gives CDR1 MNHEY, CDR2 SMNVEV (reference sequence). Deletions cut 4 bases from V and 0 bases from J, with 9 bases between. The CDR3 length is 14 residues. The CDR3 is CASSSPRLNTEAFF. DNA of the CDR3: TGTGCCAGCAGTTCGCCCCGATTGAACACTGAAGCTTTCTTT.

This chain links TRBV4-1 with TRBJ2-5; 7 bases align to TRBD1. CDR1 is MGHRA, CDR2 YSYEKL, per germline. V lost 3 bases, J lost 5 bases, and 9 bases stayed unmatched. CDR3 size: 15 residues. The CDR3 spells CASSHRTGVTETQYF. The CDR3 DNA sequence: TGCGCCAGCAGCCATAGGACAGGCGTGACGGAGACCCAGTACTTC.

V usage is TRBV14 and J usage is TRBJ2-1; the match to TRBD2 covers 14 bases. J gave up 7 bases and V 4 bases, and 6 bases lay outside the gene matches. Germline CDR1 is SGHDN and CDR2 is FVKESK. This CDR3 comprises 16 residues. This CDR3 reads CASSLPGLAGGNEQFF. CDR3 sequence (DNA): TGTGCCAGCAGCCTGCCAGGACTAGCGGGAGGAAATGAGCAGTTCTTC.

J is TRBJ2-2 and V is TRBV10-1; TRBD2 aligns across 11 bases. The junction had 1 base not matched to a gene; V was cut back by 6 bases and J by 7 bases. Germline CDR1 and CDR2: WNHNN and SYGVQD (reference sequence). CDR3 length: 13 residues. The DNA of the CDR3 is TGCGCCAGCAGAGGACTAGCGGGCGGGGAGCTGTTTTTT. As protein: CASRGLAGGELFF.

This sequence joins TRBV7-9 and TRBJ2-7; maybe TRBD2 (5 bases). This CDR3 contains 16 residues. The V end was cut by 5 bases, the J end by 4 bases, with 21 bases between. Germline V gene sequence: CDR1 SEHNR, CDR2 FQNEAQ (reference sequence). The CDR3 nucleotides are TGTGCCAGCAGCCTGCCCGATGGACGGGAAAGGTACGAGCAGTACTTC. Its translation is CASSLPDGRERYEQYF. Full variable domain (outside the CDR3, taken from reference TRBV7-9 and TRBJ2-7): DTGVSQNPRHKITKRGQNVTFRCDPISEHNRLYWYRQTLGQGPEFLTYFQNEAQLEKSRLLSDRFSAERPKGSFSTLEIQRTEQGDSAMYLCASSLPDGRERYEQYFGPGTRLTVT.

The table lists this clone with a count of one. V is TRBV28 and J is TRBJ1-2; 8 nucleotides agree with TRBD1. Germline V lookup: CDR1 MDHEN, CDR2 SYDVKM. J lost 6 bases, V lost 6 bases, and 18 bases had no gene match. The CDR3 is 17 amino acids. CDR3 nucleotide sequence: TGTGCCAGCAGCCCCGACAGGGGTAGGCCCGGAGGGGATGGCTACACCTTC. The encoded protein is CASSPDRGRPGGDGYTF.

The rearrangement joins TRBV7-9 to TRBJ1-4, with D uncertain. This CDR3 spans 13 amino acids. CDR1 is SEHNR and CDR2 is FQNEAQ in the germline V gene (reference sequence). The V and J ends lost 8 bases and 0 bases respectively, with 7 bases between them. The CDR3 loop reads CASASATNEKLFF. The CDR3 region has the DNA TGTGCCAGCGCAAGCGCAACTAATGAAAAACTGTTTTTT.

This clone has just a few counts. V usage is TRBV2 and J usage is TRBJ2-7, with 9 bases fitting TRBD1. Germline values: CDR1 SNHLY, CDR2 FYNNEI. Trimming removed 4 bases from V and 3 bases from J; junction bases left unmatched: 7. CDR3 length: 15 residues. The CDR3 is CASSVKGTGYYEQYF. The CDR3 DNA is TGTGCCAGCAGTGTCAAAGGGACAGGGTACTACGAGCAGTACTTC.

This chain uses TRBV14 with TRBJ2-3; possibly TRBD2 for D (5 bases). Germline assignment: CDR1 SGHDN and CDR2 FVKESK. There are 13 residues in the CDR3. Trimming took 0 bases from V and 8 from J, leaving 9 bases between them. Here the CDR3 DNA reads TGTGCCAGCAGCCAAGATCGGGGTAGTACGCAGTATTTT. This translates into CASSQDRGSTQYF.

V and J are TRBV6-5 and TRBJ1-1; a possible D gene is TRBD1 (5 bases). Germline CDR1 reads MNHEY; CDR2 reads SVGAGI. V lost 7 bases, J lost 1 base, and 16 bases lay in between. The CDR3 is made up of 15 amino acids. In DNA form, the CDR3 reads TGTGCCAGCAACTCAGCCCGGGGCGGGAACACTGAAGCTTTCTTT. It is translated as CASNSARGGNTEAFF.

This clone has a single count. The chain uses TRBV18 and TRBJ1-1, with TRBD1 matching over 7 bases. Germline V gene sequence: CDR1 KGHSH, CDR2 LQKENI. V was pared by 5 bases and J by 0 bases, with 9 bases of the junction left unmatched. The CDR3 is 16 residues long. DNA for the CDR3: TGTGCCAGCTCATCACAGTCGACAGGGTTGAACACTGAAGCTTTCTTT. Translation: CASSSQSTGLNTEAFF.

The gene calls are TRBV27 and TRBJ2-7; tentatively, D is TRBD2 (5 bases). The CDR3 runs 13 residues. Trimming took off 8 bases at V and 5 bases at J, with 16 bases between the two ends. Germline V CDR1 and CDR2: MNHEY, SMNVEV (reference sequence). CDR3 amino acids: CASARGSRNEQYF. The CDR3 nucleotides are TGTGCCAGCGCTAGAGGGAGTCGAAACGAGCAGTACTTC.